The text below deals with one TCR beta chain. This entry is derived from a study of blood T cell repertoires in COVID-19. About the research overall: The study drew acute and convalescent COVID-19 samples from the United States, Italy and Spain. PBMCs, B-cell-depleted T cells, or T cells were the source of the cDNA or gDNA that made up the material.

Patients of the Seattle cohort, enrolled during active infection, were followed longitudinally. The CDR3 totals 16 residues. The V gene's germline CDR1 is SEHNR and CDR2 FQNEAQ (reference sequence). J lost 5 bases, V lost 6 bases, and 6 bases had no gene match. Original methodology: Estimation of nucleated cell counts relied on the amplification of reference gene primers. Sequenced by immunoSEQ multiplex PCR; TCRdb stores in-frame clones only, minus some. V and J calls plus clone size are reproduced from that table; the DNA served to infer D and trimming. The sample contains 200,000 to 250,000 clones, approximately 84% of which appear only once.

The TCR comes from an elderly woman with COVID-19, enrolled during active disease. The specimen was peripheral blood. The chain has TRBV7-9 and TRBJ2-3; 15 nucleotides align to TRBD2. Here the CDR3 DNA reads TGTGCCAGCAGTTTGGGACTAGCGGGGGGAGGAGATACGCAGTATTTT. This gives the protein CASSLGLAGGGDTQYF.